This T cell receptor beta chain is drawn from a study of Ad26.COV2.S vaccination and SARS-CoV-2 variants. About the research overall: Administration of Ad26.COV2.S was intramuscular, either once or twice 56 days apart.

The germline gives CDR1 MNHEY, CDR2 SVGAGI. Losses at the gene ends were 6 bases for V and 2 bases for J; bases not matched to a gene: 4. The CDR3 has 14 residues. Using immunoSEQ multiplex PCR, the repertoire was profiled, and TCRdb retains in-frame clones only, with some absent. The table lists a few hundred thousand clones, 80% to 95% of them singletons. Treatment given: roughly 18 received Ad26.COV2.S at low or high dose, single or two shots; a few received placebo; per-sample allocation not given. Sampling happened 63 days after the first vaccine or placebo injection. Material: peripheral blood, obtained in a trial of Ad26.COV2.S vaccine versus placebo. This sequence was found in a person between 18 and 59 years old who received the Ad26.COV2.S COVID-19 vaccine or a placebo. The chain uses TRBV6-5 and TRBJ2-3; TRBD2 aligns across 8 bases. CDR3 sequence (DNA): TGTGCCAGCAGCCCCGGGAGGGTCACAGATACGCAGTATTTT. Protein: CASSPGRVTDTQYF.